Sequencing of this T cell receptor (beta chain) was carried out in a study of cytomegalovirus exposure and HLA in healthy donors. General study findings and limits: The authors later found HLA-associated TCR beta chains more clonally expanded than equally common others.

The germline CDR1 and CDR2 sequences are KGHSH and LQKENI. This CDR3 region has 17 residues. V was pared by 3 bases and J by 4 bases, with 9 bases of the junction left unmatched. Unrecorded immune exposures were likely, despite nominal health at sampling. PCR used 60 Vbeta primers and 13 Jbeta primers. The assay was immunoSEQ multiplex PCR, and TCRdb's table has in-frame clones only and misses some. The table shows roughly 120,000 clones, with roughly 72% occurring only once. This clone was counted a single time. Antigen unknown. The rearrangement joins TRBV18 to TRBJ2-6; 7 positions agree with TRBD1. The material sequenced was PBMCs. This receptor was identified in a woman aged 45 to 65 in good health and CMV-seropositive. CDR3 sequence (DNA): TGTGCCAGCTCACCCGACAGGGTTGGGCTCGGGGCCAACGTCCTGACTTTC. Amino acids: CASSPDRVGLGANVLTF.